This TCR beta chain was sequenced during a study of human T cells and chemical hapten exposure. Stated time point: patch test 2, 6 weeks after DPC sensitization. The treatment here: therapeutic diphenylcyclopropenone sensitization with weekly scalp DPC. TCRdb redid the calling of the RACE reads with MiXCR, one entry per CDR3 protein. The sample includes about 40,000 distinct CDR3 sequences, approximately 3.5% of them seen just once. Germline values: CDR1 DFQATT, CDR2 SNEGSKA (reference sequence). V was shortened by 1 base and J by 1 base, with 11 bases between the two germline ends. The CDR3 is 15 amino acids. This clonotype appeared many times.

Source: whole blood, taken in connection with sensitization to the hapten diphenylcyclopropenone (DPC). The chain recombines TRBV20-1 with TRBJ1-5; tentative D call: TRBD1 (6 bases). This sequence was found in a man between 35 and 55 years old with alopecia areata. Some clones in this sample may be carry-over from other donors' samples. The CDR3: CSARARTASNQPQHF. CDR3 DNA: TGCAGTGCTAGAGCCCGGACAGCCAGCAATCAGCCCCAGCATTTT.